These 24 T cell receptor beta chains share one sample of origin, sequenced in a study of shared clonotypes between healthy human individuals. Assay: immunoSEQ multiplex PCR; the TCRdb copy retains only in-frame clones and omits some. The table lists approximately 980,000 clones, about three quarters of them singletons, with about 1.5% in the top ten. Material: memory CD4+ T cells sorted from blood. Indicated subset: CD45RA-negative fraction. These TCRs come from a man between 18 and 29 years old in good health.

Remarks on this clone: A much larger clone differs by one base, so this may be a read error. The chain recombines TRBV5-8 with TRBJ1-2, with a possible D match to TRBD1 (5 bases). The length of the CDR3 is 12 residues. Germline CDR1 is SGHTS and CDR2 is YDEGEE. Trimming removed 2 bases at V and 5 bases at J, with 7 bases between. As DNA, the CDR3 is TGTGCCAGCAGCTTATCAGGGTATGGCTACACCTTC. Its translation is CASSLSGYGYTF. Based on the CDR3 plus reference TRBV5-8 and TRBJ1-2, the full variable domain is EAGVTQSPTHLIKTRGQQATLRCSPISGHTSVYWYQQALGLGLQFLLWYDEGEERNRGNFPPRFSGRQFPNYSSELNVNALELEDSALYLCASSLSGYGYTFGSGTRLTVV.

This clone was seen a few times. The same CDR3 is also encoded by other DNA sequences in this sample. The CDR3 nucleotides read TGCGCCAGCAGCTTGGGGACAGCTAACACCGGGGAGCTGTTTTTT. Translated: CASSLGTANTGELFF. The chain uses TRBV5-1 and TRBJ2-2; TRBD1 might be the D (6 bases). Trimming took off 0 bases at V and 2 bases at J, with 8 bases between the two ends. This CDR3 has 15 amino acids. Germline CDR1 is SGHRS and CDR2 is YFSETQ.

The chain is built from TRBV27 and TRBJ1-6; 10 bases align to TRBD1. J was trimmed by 10 bases and V by 5 bases; bases with no gene match: 8. CDR3 length: 15 amino acids. The germline V gene encodes CDR1 MNHEY and CDR2 SMNVEV (reference sequence). The DNA of the CDR3 is TGTGCCAGCAGTACGAGGACAGGGGGTTACTCACCCCTCCACTTT. Translated, it gives CASSTRTGGYSPLHF.

In this sample, this clone turned up a few times. V is TRBV28 and J is TRBJ1-5; 9 nucleotides line up with TRBD1. Per germline, CDR1 MDHEN and CDR2 SYDVKM. The ends lost 7 bases at V and 3 bases at J; junction bases unmatched: 4. The CDR3 contains 14 residues. In nucleotides, the CDR3 is TGTGCCAGCATCTTACAGGGGGCCAATCAGCCCCAGCATTTT. Protein sequence: CASILQGANQPQHF.

V is TRBV13 and J is TRBJ2-7, with 11 bases identical to TRBD2. CDR1 is PRHDT, CDR2 FYEKMQ, per germline (reference sequence). J lost 5 bases, V lost 5 bases, and 5 bases had no gene match. The CDR3 runs to 14 residues. This chain's CDR3 is CASSLSGGAHEQYF. Here the CDR3 DNA reads TGTGCCAGCAGCCTTAGCGGGGGGGCCCACGAGCAGTACTTC.

As for this clone: The same CDR3 arises from other DNA sequences in this sample as well. The chain combines TRBV7-2 with TRBJ2-5; 11 nucleotides agree with TRBD2. Germline trimming cut 5 bases from V and 3 bases from J; bases unmatched to any gene: 5. This CDR3 contains 15 residues. The germline V gene has CDR1 SGHTA and CDR2 FQGNSA. The CDR3 loop is CASSLLLAGEETQYF. The CDR3 region has the DNA TGTGCCAGCAGCCTCCTACTAGCGGGAGAAGAGACCCAGTACTTC.

Details on this clone: Other nucleotide sequences from this sample produce the same CDR3. V is TRBV5-1 and J is TRBJ2-2; TRBD1 is a possible D gene (6 bases). There are 13 residues in the CDR3. CDR1 and CDR2 from the germline V gene are SGHRS and YFSETQ. V dropped 7 bases and J dropped 3 bases, with 10 bases sitting between them. The CDR3 DNA reads TGCGCCAGCCGAAAGGGGGACACCGGGGAGCTGTTTTTT. It encodes CASRKGDTGELFF.

This clone was seen only a few times. The same CDR3 can be traced to other DNA sequences in this sample. The J gene is TRBJ2-6, the V gene TRBV6-5; tentative D call: TRBD1 (5 bases). This CDR3 is built from 15 residues. Germline CDR1 reads MNHEY; CDR2 reads SVGAGI. Trimming stripped 6 bases from V and 0 bases from J, with 9 bases between. The CDR3 DNA reads TGTGCCAGCAGGCGACAGATCTCTGGGGCCAACGTCCTGACTTTC. Amino acid sequence: CASRRQISGANVLTF.

In DNA form, the CDR3 reads TGTGCCAGCAGCGGACCGGGACAGAGTCAGCCCCAGCATTTT. This translates into CASSGPGQSQPQHF. The V gene is TRBV6-1, the J gene TRBJ1-5, with TRBD1 identical over 7 bases. This CDR3 has 14 amino acids. Looked up from germline, CDR1 is MNHNS and CDR2 is SASEGT. With 6 bases clipped from V and 6 bases from J, the junction kept 8 bases outside the gene matches.

This chain uses TRBV4-3 with TRBJ2-1, with 11 bases aligning to TRBD2. CDR1 LGHNA and CDR2 YSLEER come from the germline V gene. The J segment lost 0 bases and the V segment lost 10 bases, leaving 20 bases of the junction unmatched. There are 20 residues in the CDR3. Written as DNA, the CDR3 is TGCGCCACCTATGGACTAGCGGGCTCACCCGGTAAGGTCTCCTACAATGAGCAGTTCTTC. Amino acid sequence: CATYGLAGSPGKVSYNEQFF.

This rearrangement joins TRBV10-3 to TRBJ2-1, with 9 bases lining up with TRBD1. Trimming took 0 bases from V and 7 from J; bases not matched to a gene: 4. CDR1 and CDR2 from the germline V gene are ENHRY and SYGVKD. The CDR3 spans 15 residues. Written as DNA, the CDR3 is TGTGCCATCAGTGAGTCTGGGACAGGGTGGAATGAGCAGTTCTTC. Protein sequence: CAISESGTGWNEQFF.

The chain combines TRBV9 with TRBJ1-2; tentatively, D is TRBD1 (5 bases). The CDR3 contains 13 residues. Trimming left V 3 bases short and J 8 bases short, with 14 bases between. The germline V gene has CDR1 SGDLS and CDR2 YYNGEE. Here the CDR3 reads CASSAGGRAGYTF. CDR3 DNA: TGTGCCAGCAGCGCCGGCGGCAGGGCCGGCTACACCTTC.

CDR3 sequence: CASSPTSGQQFF. The CDR3 DNA reads TGCGCCAGCAGCCCAACTAGCGGCCAGCAGTTCTTC. The chain employs TRBV5-1 and TRBJ2-1, with 8 bases fitting TRBD2. The V and J ends lost 4 bases and 11 bases, in that order; junction bases with no gene match: 5. CDR3 size: 12 residues. Germline CDR1 SGHRS, CDR2 YFSETQ.

This chain joins TRBV6-5 and TRBJ2-7; no clear D gene. The CDR3 consists of 14 residues. Germline CDR1 is MNHEY and CDR2 is SVGAGI. The germline V and J ends were trimmed by 4 bases and 0 bases, with 10 bases remaining between them. The CDR3 DNA reads as TGTGCCAGCAGTTCGGAGCCCCTCTCCTACGAGCAGTACTTC. This encodes CASSSEPLSYEQYF.

The chain joins TRBV2 to TRBJ2-6, with 8 bases fitting TRBD1. Germline V CDR1 and CDR2: SNHLY, FYNNEI. The CDR3 consists of 18 residues. V lost 6 bases and J lost 0; bases outside the gene matches: 10. CDR3 amino acids: CASRERTGFISGANVLTF. Written as DNA, the CDR3 is TGTGCCAGCAGAGAAAGGACAGGGTTTATCTCTGGGGCCAACGTCCTGACTTTC.

This clone was counted once. The chain is built from TRBV5-4 and TRBJ2-4; possibly TRBD1 for D (5 bases). Trimming shortened V by 2 bases and J by 3 bases, and 12 bases separated the two germline ends. Germline V CDR1 and CDR2: SGHNT, YYREEE (reference sequence). The CDR3 runs to 15 residues. The CDR3 loop is CASSLTLGVKNIQYF. The CDR3 region has the DNA TGTGCCAGCAGCTTAACTCTAGGGGTCAAAAACATTCAGTACTTC.

This clone came up once. The CDR3 DNA sequence: TGTGCCAGCAGGCTCTCGACCGTCTCTGGAAACACCATATATTTT. It specifies CASRLSTVSGNTIYF. The rearrangement links TRBV28 to TRBJ1-3; D is unclear. CDR1 is MDHEN, CDR2 SYDVKM, per germline. V lost 6 bases and J lost 0, with 12 bases in between. The CDR3 extends over 15 amino acids.

This chain joins TRBV4-1 and TRBJ1-6, with D maybe TRBD1 (5 bases). The length of the CDR3 is 14 residues. V lost 4 bases, J lost 14 bases, and 18 bases lay in between. Germline CDR1 is MGHRA and CDR2 is YSYEKL. CDR3 in DNA: TGCGCCAGCAGCCCCCGGACAAGCGAGGTATCCCTCCACTTT. As protein: CASSPRTSEVSLHF.

This clone was observed once. Within the sample, other DNA sequences also encode this same CDR3. This chain links TRBV10-3 with TRBJ1-6; D is perhaps TRBD1 (5 bases). CDR3 length equals 13 residues. The germline CDR1 and CDR2 sequences are ENHRY and SYGVKD. V was clipped by 6 bases and J by 6 bases, with 9 bases between them. In DNA form, the CDR3 reads TGTGCCATCAGCGAGCAGGGTAATTCACCCCTCCACTTT. This encodes CAISEQGNSPLHF.

The chain recombines TRBV5-1 with TRBJ1-6, with 7 bases that match TRBD1. The CDR3 consists of 14 residues. CDR1 is SGHRS and CDR2 is YFSETQ in the germline V gene. The junction had 1 base not matched to a gene; V was cut back by 1 base and J by 6 bases. The CDR3 coding sequence is TGCGCCAGCAGCTTGACAGGGGCTAATTCACCCCTCCACTTT. The encoded protein is CASSLTGANSPLHF.

This clone was counted a single time. V usage is TRBV5-1 and J usage is TRBJ2-3; possibly TRBD1 or TRBD2 for D (6 bases each). Germline loops: CDR1 SGHRS, CDR2 YFSETQ. Trimming shortened V by 5 bases and J by 0 bases, and 10 bases separated the two germline ends. This CDR3 has 14 amino acids. The CDR3 is CASRWGASTDTQYF. The CDR3 DNA is TGCGCCAGCAGGTGGGGGGCTAGCACAGATACGCAGTATTTT.

This clone has a single count. The CDR3 spells CASTLDPGQGHEKLFF. DNA of the CDR3: TGTGCCAGCACCCTCGACCCGGGACAGGGTCATGAAAAACTGTTTTTT. The chain recombines TRBV7-9 with TRBJ1-4; 9 bases map to TRBD1. The CDR3 is made up of 16 amino acids. The J segment lost 6 bases and the V segment lost 7 bases, leaving 12 bases of the junction unmatched. Germline assignment: CDR1 SEHNR and CDR2 FQNEAQ (reference sequence).

This clone was counted ten times or more. The chain employs TRBV6-5 and TRBJ1-6, with TRBD1 matching over 9 bases. The germline V gene encodes CDR1 MNHEY and CDR2 SVGAGI. The CDR3 has 14 residues. J was trimmed by 7 bases and V by 6 bases; bases with no gene match: 4. This chain's CDR3 is CASRIGTGNSPLHF. CDR3 bases: TGTGCCAGCAGAATCGGGACAGGGAATTCACCCCTCCACTTT.

The gene calls are TRBV7-8 and TRBJ2-7, with 9 bases identical to TRBD1. The germline V gene encodes CDR1 SGHVS and CDR2 FQNEAQ. The CDR3 sequence is 13 residues long. V lost 5 bases and J lost 6; bases outside the gene matches: 5. CDR3 amino acids: CASSPLTGGEQYF. For the CDR3, the DNA is TGTGCCAGCAGCCCCCTGACAGGGGGCGAGCAGTACTTC.